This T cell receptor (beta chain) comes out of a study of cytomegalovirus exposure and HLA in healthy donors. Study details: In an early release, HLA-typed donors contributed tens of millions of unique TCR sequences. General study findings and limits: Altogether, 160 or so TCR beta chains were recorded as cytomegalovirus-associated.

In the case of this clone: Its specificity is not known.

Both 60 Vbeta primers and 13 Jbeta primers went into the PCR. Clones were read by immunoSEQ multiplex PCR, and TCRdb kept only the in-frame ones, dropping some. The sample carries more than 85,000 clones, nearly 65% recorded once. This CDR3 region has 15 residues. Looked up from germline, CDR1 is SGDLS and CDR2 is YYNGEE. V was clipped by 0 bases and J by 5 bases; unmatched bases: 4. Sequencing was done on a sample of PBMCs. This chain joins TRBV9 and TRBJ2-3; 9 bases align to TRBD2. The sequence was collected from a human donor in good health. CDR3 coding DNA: TGTGCCAGCAGCGTAGTAGCGGGAGTTCAAGATACGCAGTATTTT. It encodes CASSVVAGVQDTQYF.